The sequence of this TCR beta chain was determined in a study of technical replicates of blood from several donors. Method: immunoSEQ multiplex PCR; TCRdb's copy keeps in-frame clones and lacks some. Of about 88,000 clones listed, approximately 95% are singletons. V was clipped by 5 bases and J by 4 bases, with 11 bases between them. CDR3 length: 13 amino acids. Germline lookup yields CDR1 MGHDK and CDR2 SYGVNS. This receptor was identified in a human donor in good health. Sequencing was performed on T cells isolated from PBMCs. V is TRBV25-1 and J is TRBJ1-1; a weak D match, TRBD1 (6 bases). The CDR3 protein is CASSPYRATEAFF. As DNA, the CDR3 is TGTGCCAGCAGTCCGTACAGGGCCACTGAAGCTTTCTTT.